These T cell receptor beta chains were read from a single sample in a study of T cell changes during pregnancy in multiple sclerosis. TCRdb's copy holds only in-frame clones and misses some; the assay was immunoSEQ multiplex PCR. Of around 56,000 clones listed, 90% are singletons. The specimen comprised peripheral blood, sampled in the first trimester of pregnancy. Receptors were obtained from a female donor in good health, enrolled as a control in a pregnancy study. CDR3s include the opening cysteine and the closing phenylalanine or tryptophan. The D gene is left open where the match is weak.

cdr3_length j_call v_call d_call cdr3_aa
13 TRBJ1-1 TRBV30 NA CACIVDTQIEAFF
17 TRBJ1-3 TRBV18 NA CASSPAVTMSAGNTIYF
16 TRBJ2-1 TRBV11-2 NA CASILLVGETYNEQFF
15 TRBJ2-1 TRBV6-4 NA CASSEVADSYNEQFF
23 TRBJ2-7 TRBV28 TRBD2 CASSLFGRPGLAGVRKSSYEQYF
16 TRBJ1-5 TRBV19 NA CASSIGWEGSNQPQHF
13 TRBJ2-2 TRBV27 NA CASSLSSGGELFF
15 TRBJ2-2 TRBV7-2 TRBD1 CASSPAGGGFGELFF
17 TRBJ2-1 TRBV27 NA CASSPHKGQTRYNEQFF
14 TRBJ1-3 TRBV4-1 NA CASSQGSSGNTIYF
15 TRBJ1-2 TRBV11-2 NA CASSSVTGWAYGYTF
14 TRBJ1-2 TRBV27 NA CASSLSGQGPGYTF
15 TRBJ1-6 TRBV15 NA CATSRLGGGESPLHF
14 TRBJ1-6 TRBV12-5 TRBD1 CASGPDRGNSPLHF
15 TRBJ1-1 TRBV7-2 TRBD1 CASSRDSSMNTEAFF
17 TRBJ2-5 TRBV5-1 NA CASSLVGTGWVQETQYF
14 TRBJ1-5 TRBV18 TRBD1 CASSTGQGDQPQHF
16 TRBJ2-7 TRBV27 TRBD1 CASSLFLGTGAHEQYF
15 TRBJ2-1 TRBV4-1 NA CASSQWASADNEQFF
12 TRBJ1-3 TRBV28 TRBD1 CATQTGVNTIYF
15 TRBJ2-1 TRBV2 NA CASSERGAGYNEQFF
19 TRBJ1-4 TRBV15 NA CATSRDPGGRFWANEKLFF
19 TRBJ2-7 TRBV10-1 NA CASSESILLGQGWVDEQYF
11 TRBJ2-3 TRBV28 NA CASQGTDTQYF
17 TRBJ2-3 TRBV11-2 TRBD2 CASSFYGSGRFTDTQYF
13 TRBJ2-7 TRBV15 NA CATGKRVTYEQYF
15 TRBJ1-6 TRBV6-1 NA CASTLGVGDNSPLHF
12 TRBJ1-3 TRBV27 NA CASRDFGNTIYF
15 TRBJ2-4 TRBV7-9 NA CASSYSELAKNIQYF
15 TRBJ2-5 TRBV27 TRBD1 CASSLSDTGEETQYF
14 TRBJ2-7 TRBV28 NA CASSPPQEAAEQYF
15 TRBJ2-3 TRBV6-6 TRBD2 CASSYPAGGADTQYF
11 TRBJ2-7 TRBV15 NA CATSRGREQYF
14 TRBJ2-3 TRBV6-5 TRBD2 CATKDGGAPDTQYF
14 TRBJ2-5 TRBV6-5 NA CASSYLGQLETQYF
14 TRBJ2-3 TRBV7-6 NA CASSLAPNEDTQYF
14 TRBJ2-7 TRBV7-9 TRBD2 CASSLSSGSHEQYF
14 TRBJ2-1 TRBV7-9 NA CASSGRSSYNEQFF
13 TRBJ2-1 TRBV27 NA CASSSRQANEQFF
15 TRBJ2-1 TRBV5-1 TRBD2 CASSLVVAGLNEQFF
14 TRBJ2-3 TRBV2 TRBD1 CASEPTGATDTQYF
15 TRBJ1-5 TRBV19 TRBD1 CASNTIQGSNQPQHF
15 TRBJ1-1 TRBV27 NA CASSSPAVGPGKAFF
17 TRBJ2-1 TRBV25-1 TRBD1 CASSEISSGTGGNEQFF
14 TRBJ2-7 TRBV6-1 TRBD1 CASSEVRGTDEQYF
16 TRBJ1-1 TRBV7-6 NA CASSLDGRGSGTEAFF
14 TRBJ2-7 TRBV4-1 NA CASSLDTYSYEQYF
14 TRBJ2-7 TRBV11-1 NA CASSRTTGDSEQYF
12 TRBJ1-1 TRBV15 NA CATSRDRQKAFF
13 TRBJ1-5 TRBV19 NA CASSMNGDQPQHF